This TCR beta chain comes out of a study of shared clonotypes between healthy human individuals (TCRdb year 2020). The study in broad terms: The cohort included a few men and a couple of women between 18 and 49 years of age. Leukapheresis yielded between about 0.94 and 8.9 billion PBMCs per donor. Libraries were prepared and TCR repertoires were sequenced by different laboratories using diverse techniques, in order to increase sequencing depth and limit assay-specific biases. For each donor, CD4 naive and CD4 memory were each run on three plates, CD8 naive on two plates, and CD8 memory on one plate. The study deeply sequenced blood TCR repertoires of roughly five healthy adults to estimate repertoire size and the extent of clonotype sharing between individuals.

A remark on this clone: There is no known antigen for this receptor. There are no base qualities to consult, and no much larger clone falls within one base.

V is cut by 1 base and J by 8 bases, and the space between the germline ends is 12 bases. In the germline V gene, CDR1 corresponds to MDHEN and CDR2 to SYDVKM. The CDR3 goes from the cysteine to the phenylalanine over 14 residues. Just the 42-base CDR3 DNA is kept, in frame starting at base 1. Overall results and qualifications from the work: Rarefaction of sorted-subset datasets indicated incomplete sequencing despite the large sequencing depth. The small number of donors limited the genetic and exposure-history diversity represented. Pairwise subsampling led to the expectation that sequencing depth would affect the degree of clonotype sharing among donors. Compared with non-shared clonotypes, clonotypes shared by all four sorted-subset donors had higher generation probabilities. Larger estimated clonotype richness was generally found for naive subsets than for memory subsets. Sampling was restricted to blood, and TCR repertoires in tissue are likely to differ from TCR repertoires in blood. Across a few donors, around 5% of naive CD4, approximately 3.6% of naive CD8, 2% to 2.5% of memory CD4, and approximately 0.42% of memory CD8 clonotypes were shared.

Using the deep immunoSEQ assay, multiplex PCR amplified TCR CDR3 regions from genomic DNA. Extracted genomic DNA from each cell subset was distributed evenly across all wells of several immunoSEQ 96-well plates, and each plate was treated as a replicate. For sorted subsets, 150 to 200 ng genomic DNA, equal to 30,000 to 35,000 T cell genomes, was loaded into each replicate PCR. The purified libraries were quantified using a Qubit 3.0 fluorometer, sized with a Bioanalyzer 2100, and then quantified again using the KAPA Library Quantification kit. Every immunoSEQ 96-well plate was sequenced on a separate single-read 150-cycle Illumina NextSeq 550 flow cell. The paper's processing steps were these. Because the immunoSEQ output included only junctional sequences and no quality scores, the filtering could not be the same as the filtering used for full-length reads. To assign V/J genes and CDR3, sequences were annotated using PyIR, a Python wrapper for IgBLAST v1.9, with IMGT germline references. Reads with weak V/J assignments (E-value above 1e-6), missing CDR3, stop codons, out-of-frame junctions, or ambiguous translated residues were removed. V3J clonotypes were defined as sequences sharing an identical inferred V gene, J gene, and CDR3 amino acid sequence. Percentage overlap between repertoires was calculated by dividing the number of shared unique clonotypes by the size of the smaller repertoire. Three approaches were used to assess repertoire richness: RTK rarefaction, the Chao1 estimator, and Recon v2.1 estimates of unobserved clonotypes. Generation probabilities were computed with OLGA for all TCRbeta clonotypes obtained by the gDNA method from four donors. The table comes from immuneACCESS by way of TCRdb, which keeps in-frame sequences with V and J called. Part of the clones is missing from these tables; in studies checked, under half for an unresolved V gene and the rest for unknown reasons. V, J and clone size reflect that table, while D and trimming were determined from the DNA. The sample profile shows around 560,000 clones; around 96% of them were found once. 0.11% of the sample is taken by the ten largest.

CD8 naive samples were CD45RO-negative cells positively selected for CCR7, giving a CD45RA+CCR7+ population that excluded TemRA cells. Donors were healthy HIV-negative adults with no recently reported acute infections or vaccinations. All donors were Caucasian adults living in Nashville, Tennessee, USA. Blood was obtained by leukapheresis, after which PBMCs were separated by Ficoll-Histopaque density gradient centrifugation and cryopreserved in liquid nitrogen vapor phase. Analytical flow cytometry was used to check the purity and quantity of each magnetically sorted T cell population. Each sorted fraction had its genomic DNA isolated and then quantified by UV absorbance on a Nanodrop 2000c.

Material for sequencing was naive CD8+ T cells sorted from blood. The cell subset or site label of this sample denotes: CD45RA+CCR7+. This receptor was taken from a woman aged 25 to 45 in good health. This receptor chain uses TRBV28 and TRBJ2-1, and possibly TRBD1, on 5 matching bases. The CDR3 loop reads CASSLFQGRDEQFF. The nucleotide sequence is TGTGCCAGCAGTTTATTTCAGGGAAGGGATGAGCAGTTCTTC.